This TCR beta chain originates from a study of regulatory T cells in long-lasting Graves disease. Study-wide context: Patients with persistent Graves' disease had over 5 years of antithyroid drugs and persistent TSH receptor antibodies. Overall study results and limits: Persistent cases favored TRBV28, TRBJ1-2 and TRBJ2-5. Those with persistent disease had in common more public clonotypes (roughly 3,000) than new patients (about 970).

Concerning this clonotype itself: No antigen is known for it.

HTBI primers from iRepertoire and Arm-PCR of CDR3 regions yielded the TCR beta libraries. TCRdb reanalysed the multiplex PCR reads using MiXCR and keeps one entry per CDR3 protein. The table includes under 500,000 distinct CDR3 sequences, roughly 20% detected once. The CDR3 length is 15 residues. V lost 2 bases and J lost 1; bases outside the gene matches: 5. Germline loops: CDR1 MNHEY, CDR2 SMNVEV (reference sequence). As for time point: persistent/refractory GD, antithyroid drugs over 5 years with positive TRAb. The TCR library was made from RNA extracted from PBMCs. The chain combines TRBV27 with TRBJ2-7; 7 bases match TRBD1. This TCR was sampled from a female donor with Graves disease. This material consisted of peripheral blood mononuclear cells (PBMCs), taken when the disease was refractory, from a patient treated with antithyroid drugs. CDR3 nucleotide sequence: TGTGCCAGCAGTTTAGGTTCGGGACAGTCCTACGAGCAGTACTTC. The encoded protein is CASSLGSGQSYEQYF.